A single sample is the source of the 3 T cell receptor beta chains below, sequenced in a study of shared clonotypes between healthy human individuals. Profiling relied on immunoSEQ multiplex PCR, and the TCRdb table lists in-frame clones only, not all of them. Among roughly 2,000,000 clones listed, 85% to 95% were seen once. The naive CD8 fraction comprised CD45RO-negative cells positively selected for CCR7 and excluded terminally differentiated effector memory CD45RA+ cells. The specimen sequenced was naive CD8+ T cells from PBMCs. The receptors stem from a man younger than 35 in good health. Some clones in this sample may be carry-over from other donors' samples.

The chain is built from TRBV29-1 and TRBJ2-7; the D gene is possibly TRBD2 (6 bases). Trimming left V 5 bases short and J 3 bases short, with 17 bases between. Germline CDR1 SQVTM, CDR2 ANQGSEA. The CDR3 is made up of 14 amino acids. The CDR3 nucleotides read TGCAGCGTTTTTATTGGGGGGTCGTTCTACGAGCAGTACTTC. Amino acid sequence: CSVFIGGSFYEQYF.

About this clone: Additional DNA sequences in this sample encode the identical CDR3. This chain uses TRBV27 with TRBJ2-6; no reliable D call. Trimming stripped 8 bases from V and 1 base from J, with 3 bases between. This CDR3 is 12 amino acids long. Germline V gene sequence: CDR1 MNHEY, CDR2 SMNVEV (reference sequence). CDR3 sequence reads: CASGSGANVLTF. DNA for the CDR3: TGTGCCAGCGGGTCTGGGGCCAACGTCCTGACTTTC.

The CDR3 loop is CASRPAGGPHEQYF. CDR3 nucleotides: TGTGCCAGCAGGCCCGCGGGAGGGCCGCACGAGCAGTACTTC. The rearrangement joins TRBV27 to TRBJ2-7, with 9 bases identical to TRBD2. The junction had 8 bases not matched to a gene; V was cut back by 6 bases and J by 5 bases. Per the germline V gene, CDR1 is MNHEY and CDR2 is SMNVEV (reference sequence). This CDR3 region has 14 residues.